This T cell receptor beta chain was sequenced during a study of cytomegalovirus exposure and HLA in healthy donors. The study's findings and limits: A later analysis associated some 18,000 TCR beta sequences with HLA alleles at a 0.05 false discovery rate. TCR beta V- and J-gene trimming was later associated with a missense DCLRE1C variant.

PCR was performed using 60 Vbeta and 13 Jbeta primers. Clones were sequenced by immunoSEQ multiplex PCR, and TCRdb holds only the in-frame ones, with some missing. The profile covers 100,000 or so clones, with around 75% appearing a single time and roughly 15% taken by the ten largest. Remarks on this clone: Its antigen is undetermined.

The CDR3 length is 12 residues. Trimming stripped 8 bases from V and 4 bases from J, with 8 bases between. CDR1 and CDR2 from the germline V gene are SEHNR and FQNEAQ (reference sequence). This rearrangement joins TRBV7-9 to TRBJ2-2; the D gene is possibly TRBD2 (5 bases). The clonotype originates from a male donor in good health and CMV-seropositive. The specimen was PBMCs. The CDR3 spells CASGEPTGELFF. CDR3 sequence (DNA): TGTGCCAGCGGGGAGCCCACCGGGGAGCTGTTTTTT.